Listed below are T cell receptor beta chains from one sample, sequenced in a study of cytomegalovirus exposure and HLA in healthy donors. TCRdb's table, derived via immunoSEQ multiplex PCR, lists solely in-frame clones and lacks some. The sample has about 110,000 clones; around 80% are singletons. Source material: PBMCs. Receptors originate from a woman in her sixties or seventies in good health and CMV-seropositive. Both conserved end residues are part of each CDR3. D genes are given only for firm matches. Clone size is not always given. Where it is, it says once, few, many or a class for expanded clones.

V: TRBV25-1
size: -
J: TRBJ1-3
D: TRBD1
DNA: TGTGCCAGCAGTGGGTGGACAGGGGGCAAAGGAAACACCATATATTTT
CDR3: CASSGWTGGKGNTIYF

V: TRBV25-1
size: -
J: TRBJ1-5
D: -
DNA: TGTGCCAGCAGTGATCACAGCGGAGGCAATCAGCCCCAGCATTTT
CDR3: CASSDHSGGNQPQHF

V: TRBV4-1
size: -
J: TRBJ1-5
D: -
DNA: TGCGCCAGCAGCCAAGAAGGGGGGGCTGGTCAGCCCCAGCATTTT
CDR3: CASSQEGGAGQPQHF

V: TRBV2
size: -
J: TRBJ2-5
D: -
DNA: TGTGCCAGCAGTGTAATAGGTAGCGGAAGGGAGACCCAGTACTTC
CDR3: CASSVIGSGRETQYF

V: TRBV5-1
size: -
J: TRBJ2-3
D: -
DNA: TGCGCCAGCAGCTTTTGGGGCAGGGATACGCAGTATTTT
CDR3: CASSFWGRDTQYF

V: TRBV6-1
size: -
J: TRBJ1-2
D: -
DNA: TGTGCCAGCAGTGAAGCGAGCCGACGGGGGGATGGCTACACCTTC
CDR3: CASSEASRRGDGYTF

V: TRBV6-1
size: -
J: TRBJ2-3
D: TRBD2
DNA: TGTGCCAGCAGTGAATCGCTAGCGGGATGGGGAGATACGCAGTATTTT
CDR3: CASSESLAGWGDTQYF

V: TRBV7-9
size: -
J: TRBJ1-2
D: -
DNA: TGTGCCAGCAGCCCACTGGGCCAGGGTTCCTATGGCTACACCTTC
CDR3: CASSPLGQGSYGYTF

V: TRBV7-9
size: -
J: TRBJ1-5
D: TRBD1
DNA: TGTGCCAGCAGCCGGACAGGGGGCAATCAGCCCCAGCATTTT
CDR3: CASSRTGGNQPQHF

V: TRBV5-1
size: few
J: TRBJ1-4
D: TRBD1
DNA: TGCGCCAGCAGCGTACAGGGGGCGGAAGAAAAACTGTTTTTT
CDR3: CASSVQGAEEKLFF

V: TRBV25-1
size: -
J: TRBJ1-4
D: -
DNA: TGTGCCAGCAGTGAATGGGAGGGTTGGAATGAAAAACTGTTTTTT
CDR3: CASSEWEGWNEKLFF

V: TRBV29-1
size: -
J: TRBJ2-7
D: -
DNA: TGCAGCGTTGCTCACGACAACGCCTACGAGCAGTACTTC
CDR3: CSVAHDNAYEQYF

V: TRBV7-9
size: once
J: TRBJ2-2
D: TRBD1
DNA: TGTGCCAGCAGTCGCCGGGACAGTAACACCGGGGAGCTGTTTTTT
CDR3: CASSRRDSNTGELFF

V: TRBV28
size: -
J: TRBJ2-2
D: -
DNA: TGTGCCAGCAGTTTAGGGTTGGGAGGCTACACCGGGGAGCTGTTTTTT
CDR3: CASSLGLGGYTGELFF

V: TRBV19
size: -
J: TRBJ1-6
D: -
DNA: TGTGCCAGTAGTCAATCCGGGGAAGGTAATTCACCCCTCCACTTT
CDR3: CASSQSGEGNSPLHF

V: TRBV27
size: -
J: TRBJ2-5
D: TRBD1
DNA: TGTGCCAGCAGTATGACAGGGGCGAGGTGGAGGGAGACCCAGTACTTC
CDR3: CASSMTGARWRETQYF

V: TRBV6-6
size: -
J: TRBJ2-2
D: -
DNA: TGTGCCAGCAGTTACTCGAGGACAACCGGGGAGCTGTTTTTT
CDR3: CASSYSRTTGELFF

V: TRBV5-1
size: few
J: TRBJ1-4
D: -
DNA: TGCGCCAGCAGCTTGACTCCAGCGACAGATGAAAAACTGTTTTTT
CDR3: CASSLTPATDEKLFF

V: TRBV6-5
size: -
J: TRBJ1-1
D: -
DNA: TGTGCCAGCAGGCACGACAGCACTGAAGCTTTCTTT
CDR3: CASRHDSTEAFF

V: TRBV9
size: -
J: TRBJ2-1
D: TRBD2
DNA: TGTGCCAGCAGCCCCCGGGGACTAGCGGCAAACAATGAGCAGTTCTTC
CDR3: CASSPRGLAANNEQFF

V: TRBV5-1
size: -
J: TRBJ2-4
D: -
DNA: TGCGCCAGCAATTACGGCGGGACGGATGCCAAAAACATTCAGTACTTC
CDR3: CASNYGGTDAKNIQYF

V: TRBV6-1
size: -
J: TRBJ1-5
D: -
DNA: TGTGCCAGCAGTCGAGGGTCTTATAGCAATCAGCCCCAGCATTTT
CDR3: CASSRGSYSNQPQHF

V: TRBV6-5
size: few
J: TRBJ2-7
D: TRBD2
DNA: TGTGCCAGCAGCGGGAGGGCCGGGTACGAGCAGTACTTC
CDR3: CASSGRAGYEQYF

V: TRBV27
size: -
J: TRBJ1-2
D: -
DNA: TGTGCCAGCAAGGGCTCAGGGGCTAGTAACTATGGCTACACCTTC
CDR3: CASKGSGASNYGYTF

V: TRBV13
size: -
J: TRBJ2-1
D: -
DNA: TGTGCCAGCAGCTTCAAGCGGAGAGCTTCATACAATGAGCAGTTCTTC
CDR3: CASSFKRRASYNEQFF

V: TRBV28
size: -
J: TRBJ2-3
D: TRBD2
DNA: TGTGCCAGCAGTTTATCGGCGGGAGTGGGGACAGATACGCAGTATTTT
CDR3: CASSLSAGVGTDTQYF

V: TRBV11-2
size: -
J: TRBJ1-2
D: -
DNA: TGTGCCAGCAGCCTTGTATTGGGCGTCGGCTACACCTTC
CDR3: CASSLVLGVGYTF

V: TRBV29-1
size: -
J: TRBJ2-5
D: TRBD1
DNA: TGCAGCGTTGTACAGGGGCCATCGGAGACCCAGTACTTC
CDR3: CSVVQGPSETQYF

V: TRBV11-3
size: -
J: TRBJ2-1
D: TRBD2
DNA: TGTGCCAGCAGAATCGGTCCGGCGGGAGGGCCACACTACAATGAGCAGTTCTTC
CDR3: CASRIGPAGGPHYNEQFF

V: TRBV7-7
size: once
J: TRBJ2-5
D: -
DNA: TGTGCCAGCAGCAGGGGGACCACAGAGACCCAGTACTTC
CDR3: CASSRGTTETQYF

V: TRBV11-2
size: -
J: TRBJ2-7
D: -
DNA: TGTGCCAGCAGCTTAGATTTCGGGAAGGAGGGATCCTACGAGCAGTACTTC
CDR3: CASSLDFGKEGSYEQYF

V: TRBV2
size: once
J: TRBJ1-1
D: -
DNA: TGTGCCACCGACCAGGGGCGCACTGAAGCTTTCTTT
CDR3: CATDQGRTEAFF

V: TRBV6-6
size: -
J: TRBJ1-1
D: -
DNA: TGTGCCAGCAGCCCCCAGGTCTCGAACACTGAAGCTTTCTTT
CDR3: CASSPQVSNTEAFF

V: TRBV5-1
size: -
J: TRBJ1-1
D: -
DNA: TGCGCCAGCCGCCGGGAGGCGATAACTGAAGCTTTCTTT
CDR3: CASRREAITEAFF

V: TRBV2
size: -
J: TRBJ1-1
D: -
DNA: TGTGCCAGCAGTGAACCGATCACAGGGCCGAACACTGAAGCTTTCTTT
CDR3: CASSEPITGPNTEAFF

V: TRBV5-6
size: -
J: TRBJ2-7
D: -
DNA: TGTGCCAGCAGCTTGCCAGGGGCGAGGAACGAGCAGTACTTC
CDR3: CASSLPGARNEQYF

V: TRBV9
size: -
J: TRBJ2-7
D: TRBD1
DNA: TGTGCCAGCAGCACCTGGACAGGCGGAATCTACGAGCAGTACTTC
CDR3: CASSTWTGGIYEQYF

V: TRBV18
size: -
J: TRBJ1-4
D: -
DNA: TGTGCCAGCTCACTCCTCCAACAAGCAACTAATGAAAAACTGTTTTTT
CDR3: CASSLLQQATNEKLFF

V: TRBV7-9
size: -
J: TRBJ2-7
D: TRBD1
DNA: TGTGCCAGCAGCTTCCAGGGGGCCTACGAGCAGTACTTC
CDR3: CASSFQGAYEQYF

V: TRBV2
size: -
J: TRBJ2-7
D: TRBD2
DNA: TGTGCCAGCAGTAGATGGCGGGAGGGGTCCTACGAGCGGTACTTC
CDR3: CASSRWREGSYERYF

V: TRBV18
size: -
J: TRBJ2-1
D: -
DNA: TGTGCCAGCGCCCACCCTGCTCCCATGAGGAATGAGCAGTTCTTC
CDR3: CASAHPAPMRNEQFF

V: TRBV11-2
size: -
J: TRBJ2-7
D: -
DNA: TGTGCCAGCAGCTTAGCGGGTTACACCTCCTACGAGCAGTACTTC
CDR3: CASSLAGYTSYEQYF

V: TRBV15
size: -
J: TRBJ2-7
D: -
DNA: TGTGCCACTGCGGCCGACGCGGGGTTTGGCGAGCAGTACTTC
CDR3: CATAADAGFGEQYF

V: TRBV30
size: -
J: TRBJ1-1
D: -
DNA: TGTGCCTGGAGCCAAATGGGGGGAGGAACTGAAGCTTTCTTT
CDR3: CAWSQMGGGTEAFF

V: TRBV19
size: -
J: TRBJ1-2
D: -
DNA: TGTGCCAGCATATCAAATCTCGGAGGGGCGCTTGGGATTTATGGCTACACCTTC
CDR3: CASISNLGGALGIYGYTF

V: TRBV6-1
size: -
J: TRBJ1-5
D: -
DNA: TGTGCCAGCAGTGAAGTCGGGGGTAATCAGCCCCAGCATTTT
CDR3: CASSEVGGNQPQHF

V: TRBV18
size: -
J: TRBJ2-1
D: TRBD1
DNA: TGTGCCAGCTCACCACCGATGGGACAGGGAAGGGATGAGCAGTTCTTC
CDR3: CASSPPMGQGRDEQFF

V: TRBV6-5
size: few
J: TRBJ1-1
D: TRBD1
DNA: TGTGCCAGCAGTACCAGACAGGGGGGGAACACTGAAGCTTTCTTT
CDR3: CASSTRQGGNTEAFF

V: TRBV6-1
size: -
J: TRBJ2-5
D: TRBD2
DNA: TGTGCCAGCAGTGACAGCCTAGCGGGAGAAGAGACCCAGTACTTC
CDR3: CASSDSLAGEETQYF

V: TRBV19
size: -
J: TRBJ1-5
D: TRBD1
DNA: TGTGCCAGTAGTATTGAGACAGGGATAAAGCAGCCCCAGCATTTT
CDR3: CASSIETGIKQPQHF

V: TRBV6-5
size: -
J: TRBJ2-5
D: TRBD2
DNA: TGTGCCAGCAGTTACTCGTCTGCGGGAGGGGTGGAGACCCAGTACTTC
CDR3: CASSYSSAGGVETQYF

V: TRBV19
size: -
J: TRBJ1-1
D: -
DNA: TGTGCCAGTAGTATCAGCCGGGTCAGACTCACTGAAGCTTTCTTT
CDR3: CASSISRVRLTEAFF

V: TRBV11-2
size: -
J: TRBJ2-3
D: TRBD2
DNA: TGTGCCAGCAGCTTAGGCGGGAGGGCCCCAGATACGCAGTATTTT
CDR3: CASSLGGRAPDTQYF

V: TRBV7-3
size: -
J: TRBJ1-1
D: -
DNA: TGTGCCAGCAGCCTCCAACCGGGAGCTATGAACACTGAAGCTTTCTTT
CDR3: CASSLQPGAMNTEAFF

V: TRBV7-9
size: once
J: TRBJ1-1
D: -
DNA: TGTGCCAGCAGCCCAGGACGGGGGGGCGGTCTGTCTGAAGCTTTCTTT
CDR3: CASSPGRGGGLSEAFF